The 27 T cell receptor beta chains listed next were all sequenced from one sample in a study of T cell responses to AZD1222 COVID-19 vaccine. TCRdb's copy holds only in-frame clones and misses some; the assay was immunoSEQ multiplex PCR. The table lists about 180,000 clones, 85% to 90% of them singletons, with approximately 6.9% in the top ten. Sequenced material: peripheral blood, taken on day 0 of AZD1222 vaccination. Every receptor here comes from an adult in good health.

The J gene is TRBJ2-7, the V gene TRBV13, with D possibly matching TRBD2 (6 bases). This CDR3 comprises 15 residues. V was trimmed by 5 bases and J by 2 bases, leaving 16 bases between them. CDR1 is PRHDT and CDR2 is FYEKMQ in the germline V gene (reference sequence). The CDR3 bases are TGTGCCAGCAGCCCGGGCCTCCGGGGGACCTACGAGCAGTACTTC. It specifies CASSPGLRGTYEQYF.

The count of this clone is one. The chain links TRBV3-1 (or the pseudogene TRBV3-2) to TRBJ1-1; no clear D gene. Trimming stripped 2 bases from V and 5 bases from J, with 12 bases between. The CDR3 is made up of 14 amino acids. The V gene's germline CDR1 is LGHDT and CDR2 YNNKEL (reference sequence). CDR3 DNA sequence: TGTGCCAGCAGCCAACATTATGGAGGGACTGAAGCTTTCTTT. Its translation: CASSQHYGGTEAFF.

The chain is built from TRBV7-9 and TRBJ2-1, with TRBD1 as a possible D gene (5 bases). The CDR3 has 15 residues. V shed 1 base and J shed 4 bases, with 11 bases lying between them. In germline, CDR1 is SEHNR, CDR2 FQNEAQ (reference sequence). The CDR3 spells CASSLESGSYNEQFF. The CDR3 DNA sequence: TGTGCCAGCAGCTTAGAGTCAGGGTCGTACAATGAGCAGTTCTTC.

The genes are TRBV4-2 and TRBJ2-3, with D unresolved. Per the germline V gene, CDR1 is LGHNA and CDR2 is YNFKEQ. V was pared by 0 bases and J by 6 bases, with 4 bases between. The CDR3 has 12 residues. CDR3 in amino acids: CASSQDKDTQYF. CDR3 coding DNA: TGTGCCAGCAGCCAAGATAAGGATACGCAGTATTTT.

The sample holds one count of this clone. This chain connects TRBV7-3 to TRBJ2-1; 8 bases are a match to TRBD2. Germline V gives CDR1 SGHTA, CDR2 FQGTGA. With 2 bases clipped from V and 8 bases from J, the junction kept 8 bases outside the gene matches. The CDR3 loop spans 15 amino acids. The CDR3 sequence is CASSLSAGASYEQFF. The CDR3 coding sequence is TGTGCCAGCAGCTTATCAGCGGGGGCGTCCTATGAGCAGTTCTTC.

The rearrangement links TRBV27 to TRBJ2-7; 9 bases match TRBD1. The junction had 3 bases not matched to a gene; V was cut back by 1 base and J by 2 bases. CDR3 length equals 15 residues. Germline V lookup: CDR1 MNHEY, CDR2 SMNVEV (reference sequence). The CDR3 region has the DNA TGTGCCAGCAGTTTATACAGGGGGCCCCCCTACGAGCAGTACTTC. Translating it yields CASSLYRGPPYEQYF.

The J gene is TRBJ1-2, the V gene TRBV28; unclear D gene. There are 12 residues in the CDR3. Per the germline V gene, CDR1 is MDHEN and CDR2 is SYDVKM. V dropped 5 bases and J dropped 1 base, with 5 bases sitting between them. The CDR3 region has the DNA TGTGCCAGCAGTCGAAATAACTATGGCTACACCTTC. Protein sequence: CASSRNNYGYTF.

The J gene is TRBJ2-2, the V gene TRBV19; TRBD2 might be the D (6 bases). V lost 3 bases and J 4 bases, leaving 9 bases between the germline ends. Germline values: CDR1 LNHDA, CDR2 SQIVND (reference sequence). The CDR3 is made up of 14 amino acids. The CDR3 coding sequence is TGTGCCAGTAGTATGGGGAGGAGCACCGGGGAGCTGTTTTTT. Residues: CASSMGRSTGELFF. The whole variable domain, filled in from reference TRBV19 and TRBJ2-2, reads DGGITQSPKYLFRKEGQNVTLSCEQNLNHDAMYWYRQDPGQGLRLIYYSQIVNDFQKGDIAEGYSVSREKKESFPLTVTSAQKNPTAFYLCASSMGRSTGELFFGEGSRLTVL.

The chain links TRBV5-1 to TRBJ1-1; the D gene is possibly TRBD1 (6 bases). CDR1 is SGHRS, CDR2 YFSETQ, per germline. The CDR3 spans 14 residues. V was trimmed by 2 bases and J by 2 bases, leaving 10 bases between them. In DNA, the CDR3 is TGCGCCAGCAGCTTACAGGGTTTCAACACTGAAGCTTTCTTT. The encoded protein is CASSLQGFNTEAFF.

Comment on this clone: Distinct nucleotide sequences in the sample also encode this CDR3. The chain is built from TRBV27 and TRBJ1-2; a weak D match, TRBD1 (5 bases). Germline assignment: CDR1 MNHEY and CDR2 SMNVEV (reference sequence). The V end was cut by 0 bases, the J end by 4 bases, with 9 bases between. The CDR3 consists of 14 residues. The CDR3 is CASSLSSGGYGYTF. DNA for the CDR3: TGTGCCAGCAGTTTATCATCCGGGGGCTATGGCTACACCTTC.

V and J are TRBV5-4 and TRBJ2-1; possibly TRBD2 for D (6 bases). CDR1 is SGHNT, CDR2 YYREEE, per germline (reference sequence). CDR3 length: 14 residues. The ends were cut back, 4 bases at V and 5 bases at J, with 13 bases in the middle. CDR3 nucleotide sequence: TGTGCCAGCAGCCCCATGGGGGGAGACAATGAGCAGTTCTTC. Translating it yields CASSPMGGDNEQFF. Combining the CDR3 with reference TRBV5-4 and TRBJ2-1 gives the whole variable domain ETGVTQSPTHLIKTRGQQVTLRCSSQSGHNTVSWYQQALGQGPQFIFQYYREEENGRGNFPPRFSGLQFPNYSSELNVNALELDDSALYLCASSPMGGDNEQFFGPGTRLTVL.

The V call is TRBV27, the J call TRBJ2-1; TRBD1 is a possible D gene (6 bases). The germline CDR1 and CDR2 sequences are MNHEY and SMNVEV (reference sequence). The CDR3 runs 14 residues. Trimming left V 3 bases short and J 4 bases short, with 10 bases between. CDR3 region: CASSFGRGYNEQFF. In DNA, the CDR3 is TGTGCCAGCAGTTTTGGCAGGGGTTACAATGAGCAGTTCTTC.

The V call is TRBV5-6, the J call TRBJ2-7, with D uncertain. From germline, CDR1 is SGHDT and CDR2 YYEEEE. This CDR3 spans 16 amino acids. The V and J ends lost 4 bases and 0 bases respectively, with 17 bases between them. The chain's CDR3 is CASSLLLHTSSYEQYF. The CDR3 region has the DNA TGTGCCAGCAGCCTCCTTTTGCACACGAGCTCCTACGAGCAGTACTTC.

This clone was recorded a few times. This sequence joins TRBV3-1 (or the pseudogene TRBV3-2) and TRBJ2-1; D is perhaps TRBD1 (6 bases). The V gene's germline CDR1 is LGHDT and CDR2 YNNKEL (reference sequence). The V and J ends lost 4 bases and 10 bases respectively, with 11 bases between them. CDR3 length equals 12 residues. CDR3 sequence reads: CASSLTGREQFF. CDR3 in DNA: TGTGCCAGCAGCCTAACAGGGCGCGAGCAGTTCTTC.

This clone was picked up one time. The genes are TRBV3-1 (or the pseudogene TRBV3-2) and TRBJ1-1; the D gene is possibly TRBD1 (5 bases). In germline, CDR1 is LGHDT, CDR2 YNNKEL (reference sequence). Trimming removed 1 base at V and 3 bases at J, with 9 bases between. There are 14 residues in the CDR3. Here the CDR3 DNA reads TGTGCCAGCAGCCAAGCCGGCAGGGACACTGAAGCTTTCTTT. Its protein is CASSQAGRDTEAFF.

This clone appeared a few times. The CDR3 here is CASSYISGNTIYF. The CDR3 region has the DNA TGTGCCAGCAGTTATATCTCTGGAAACACCATATATTTT. The rearrangement uses TRBV28 and TRBJ1-3; D remains unclear. V was shortened by 4 bases and J by 0 bases, with 4 bases between the two germline ends. CDR3 length equals 13 residues. Germline values: CDR1 MDHEN, CDR2 SYDVKM.

The chain couples TRBV7-8 to TRBJ1-6; D unresolved. CDR3 length equals 15 residues. Germline V gives CDR1 SGHVS, CDR2 FQNEAQ. V was cut by 5 bases and J by 10 bases, with 18 bases left in between. In DNA, the CDR3 is TGTGCCAGCAGCCTGTCCAGTTTGAAATCCTCACCCCTCCACTTT. Amino acids: CASSLSSLKSSPLHF.

This clone was found once. V and J are TRBV12-3 or TRBV12-4 and TRBJ2-3; D is uncertain. With 6 bases removed from V and 0 bases from J, the gap between germline ends came to 7 bases. This CDR3 is built from 13 residues. Here the CDR3 reads CASRVESTDTQYF. The DNA for the CDR3 is TGTGCCAGCAGAGTTGAAAGCACAGATACGCAGTATTTT.

V gene TRBV2 combines with J gene TRBJ2-3, with a possible D match to TRBD2 (6 bases). The CDR3 covers 14 residues. CDR1 and CDR2 (germline): SNHLY, FYNNEI. The V end was cut by 5 bases, the J end by 3 bases, with 12 bases between. DNA of the CDR3: TGTGCCAGCAGTCCAGGGAGGTATACAGATACGCAGTATTTT. Translating gives CASSPGRYTDTQYF.

The CDR3 protein is CASSQDDRAWTGELFF. DNA for the CDR3: TGCGCCAGCAGCCAAGACGACAGGGCTTGGACCGGGGAGCTGTTTTTT. The chain joins TRBV4-1 to TRBJ2-2, with 7 bases matching TRBD1. CDR1 MGHRA and CDR2 YSYEKL come from the germline V gene. This CDR3 contains 16 residues. J lost 5 bases, V lost 0 bases, and 6 bases had no gene match.

The chain uses TRBV10-3 and TRBJ2-2; 8 bases match TRBD2. V gave up 3 bases and J gave up 3 bases; unmatched junction bases: 6. The germline CDR1 and CDR2 sequences are ENHRY and SYGVKD. This CDR3 comprises 16 residues. CDR3 bases: TGTGCCATCAGTGACCCGGGAGGGGTGTACACCGGGGAGCTGTTTTTT. Protein product: CAISDPGGVYTGELFF.

This clone was recorded a few times. Other nucleotide sequences from this sample produce the same CDR3. This chain connects TRBV12-3 or TRBV12-4 to TRBJ1-1; D ambiguous. Trimming stripped 1 base from V and 2 bases from J, with 5 bases between. The CDR3 has 13 residues. CDR3 loop: CASSLGKNTEAFF. The CDR3 coding sequence is TGTGCCAGCAGTTTAGGGAAAAACACTGAAGCTTTCTTT.

V usage is TRBV12-3 or TRBV12-4 and J usage is TRBJ1-5; the D gene is possibly TRBD1 (6 bases). V was clipped by 7 bases and J by 6 bases, with 13 bases between them. The length of the CDR3 is 13 residues. This chain's CDR3 is CASISGVGQPQHF. In DNA, the CDR3 is TGTGCCAGCATCTCAGGGGTGGGTCAGCCCCAGCATTTT.

The chain joins TRBV7-3 to TRBJ1-1; no reliable D call. V was clipped by 6 bases and J by 4 bases, with 15 bases between them. The CDR3 has 14 residues. Germline loops: CDR1 SGHTA, CDR2 FQGTGA. As DNA, the CDR3 is TGTGCCAGCAGACCCTTGATCAAGGGCACTGAAGCTTTCTTT. This translates into CASRPLIKGTEAFF.

The chain is built from TRBV6-2 or TRBV6-3 and TRBJ2-2; TRBD2 matches at 9 bases. V lost 5 bases to trimming and J lost 4 bases; unmatched junction nucleotides: 5. Germline CDR1 MNHEY, CDR2 SVGEGT. The CDR3 extends over 15 amino acids. The CDR3 DNA reads TGTGCCAGCAGTCAAGGACTAGCGATCACCGGGGAGCTGTTTTTT. Encoded protein: CASSQGLAITGELFF.

The CDR3 DNA is TGTGCCAGCAGATATTATGTACTGCGCGACTATGGCTACACCTTC. This sequence encodes CASRYYVLRDYGYTF. J is TRBJ1-2 and V is TRBV6-5; D unclear. The CDR3 has 15 amino acids. Trimming left V 6 bases short and J 3 bases short, with 17 bases between. The germline V gene encodes CDR1 MNHEY and CDR2 SVGAGI.

This sequence joins TRBV28 and TRBJ2-7; D uncertain. V lost 1 base to trimming and J lost 4 bases, with 8 bases between them. CDR1 is MDHEN and CDR2 is SYDVKM in the germline V gene. The CDR3 extends over 13 amino acids. The CDR3 spells CASSLFLRYEQYF. CDR3 coding DNA: TGTGCCAGCAGTTTATTTTTGAGGTACGAGCAGTACTTC.